Listed below are T cell receptor beta chains from one sample, sequenced in a study of blood T cells in healthy people across ages. TCRdb processed the 5' RACE reads anew with MiXCR; each CDR3 protein has one entry. Of more than 500,000 distinct CDR3 sequences listed, roughly a quarter are singletons. These data were likewise used in another study, on T cells of mothers and their children.

Sequenced material: blood. Receptors were obtained from a boy between 2 and 15 years old in good health. The CDR3 runs from the conserved cysteine through the conserved F or W. A D gene is named only where the DNA matches it firmly. Size is omitted from some rows. Given values are once, few, many or a class for expanded clones.

v_gene: TRBV29-1; len: 13; abundance: -; d_gene: -; j_gene: TRBJ2-7; CDR3nt: TGCAGCGTTGATACAGCAGGGAATTACGAGCAGTACTTC; CDR3aa: CSVDTAGNYEQYF
v_gene: TRBV30; len: 15; abundance: once; d_gene: TRBD1; j_gene: TRBJ2-1; CDR3nt: TGTGCCTGGAGTGCCGGGACAGGGGCTGCCCTGGGGCAGTTCTTC; CDR3aa: CAWSAGTGAALGQFF
v_gene: TRBV7-2; len: 13; abundance: few; d_gene: -; j_gene: TRBJ2-5; CDR3nt: TGTGCCAGCAGCCCGTTACTGAGAGAGACCCAGTACTTC; CDR3aa: CASSPLLRETQYF
v_gene: TRBV6-6; len: 15; abundance: -; d_gene: TRBD2; j_gene: TRBJ2-1; CDR3nt: TGTGCCAGCGGACGGGGGGGGGATTCTTACAATGAGCAGTTCTTC; CDR3aa: CASGRGGDSYNEQFF
v_gene: TRBV15; len: 13; abundance: -; d_gene: -; j_gene: TRBJ1-1; CDR3nt: TGTGCCACCAGCAGAGTCGGGGACACTGAAGCTTTCTTT; CDR3aa: CATSRVGDTEAFF
v_gene: TRBV30; len: 12; abundance: -; d_gene: -; j_gene: TRBJ2-7; CDR3nt: TGTGCCTGGGACAGGGAGGTTCACGAGCAGTACTTC; CDR3aa: CAWDREVHEQYF
v_gene: TRBV7-9; len: 15; abundance: -; d_gene: -; j_gene: TRBJ2-5; CDR3nt: TGTGCCAGCAGCCTCCCGCTACGCCCGCAAGAGACCCAGTACTTC; CDR3aa: CASSLPLRPQETQYF
v_gene: TRBV7-6; len: 18; abundance: few; d_gene: TRBD1; j_gene: TRBJ2-2; CDR3nt: TGTGCCAGCAGCGTTGGACAGGGGCGTTTCGGGGGCACCGGGGAGCTGTTTTTT; CDR3aa: CASSVGQGRFGGTGELFF
v_gene: TRBV5-1; len: 14; abundance: -; d_gene: TRBD2; j_gene: TRBJ2-3; CDR3nt: TGCGCCAGCAGCTTTGGCGGGGGGGCAGATACGCAGTATTTT; CDR3aa: CASSFGGGADTQYF
v_gene: TRBV11-3; len: 13; abundance: few; d_gene: -; j_gene: TRBJ2-1; CDR3nt: TGTGCCAGCAGCCTGGACTGGTACAATGAGCAGTTCTTC; CDR3aa: CASSLDWYNEQFF
v_gene: TRBV10-3; len: 13; abundance: few; d_gene: -; j_gene: TRBJ2-1; CDR3nt: TGTGCCATCAGTGTTTTGGCGTTCAATGAGCAGTTCTTC; CDR3aa: CAISVLAFNEQFF
v_gene: TRBV20-1; len: 17; abundance: few; d_gene: -; j_gene: TRBJ2-3; CDR3nt: TGCAGTGCTAGAGATCCCCAGGGGAGGGGACGCACAGATACGCAGTATTTT; CDR3aa: CSARDPQGRGRTDTQYF
v_gene: TRBV7-2; len: 17; abundance: few; d_gene: TRBD2; j_gene: TRBJ2-2; CDR3nt: TGTGCCAGCAGCTTATACGCGGGGGGGCGGAACACCGGGGAGCTGTTTTTT; CDR3aa: CASSLYAGGRNTGELFF
v_gene: TRBV10-3; len: 15; abundance: -; d_gene: TRBD1; j_gene: TRBJ1-2; CDR3nt: TGTGCCATCAGTGCCCCGACAGGGCCGAACTATGGCTACACCTTC; CDR3aa: CAISAPTGPNYGYTF
v_gene: TRBV27; len: 15; abundance: -; d_gene: -; j_gene: TRBJ2-7; CDR3nt: TGTGCCAGCAGTTTATGGTCAGGGCCGTCTGTCGAGCAGTACTTC; CDR3aa: CASSLWSGPSVEQYF
v_gene: TRBV29-1; len: 12; abundance: -; d_gene: TRBD2; j_gene: TRBJ2-7; CDR3nt: TGCAGCGTCGTAACTAGCGGCTACGAGCAGTACTTC; CDR3aa: CSVVTSGYEQYF
v_gene: TRBV12-3/TRBV12-4; len: 16; abundance: -; d_gene: -; j_gene: TRBJ2-2; CDR3nt: TGTGCCAGCAGTTTCCCTAGCGCGGCGAACACCGGGGAGCTGTTTTTT; CDR3aa: CASSFPSAANTGELFF
v_gene: TRBV29-1; len: 15; abundance: few; d_gene: TRBD1; j_gene: TRBJ2-3; CDR3nt: TGCAGCGCCGGAGGACAGGGCGTGGGAACAGATACGCAGTATTTT; CDR3aa: CSAGGQGVGTDTQYF
v_gene: TRBV5-1; len: 17; abundance: few; d_gene: -; j_gene: TRBJ1-2; CDR3nt: TGCGCCAGCAGCTTGGTTCTCACAAAGGGGTCTAGCTATGGCTACACCTTC; CDR3aa: CASSLVLTKGSSYGYTF
v_gene: TRBV5-1; len: 16; abundance: few; d_gene: TRBD2; j_gene: TRBJ2-1; CDR3nt: TGCGCCAGCAGCTATTATTCCGGGACTACCTACAATGAGCAGTTCTTC; CDR3aa: CASSYYSGTTYNEQFF